The 26 T cell receptor beta chains below come from one sample, sequenced in a study of cytomegalovirus exposure and HLA in healthy donors. Primers for the PCR totalled 60 Vbeta and 13 Jbeta. The data were produced by immunoSEQ multiplex PCR, yet TCRdb's version contains in-frame clones alone and is incomplete. The data show 180,000 or so clones, about 69% seen once. Sequencing input: PBMCs. Every receptor here comes from a male donor in good health and CMV-seronegative.

This rearrangement joins TRBV4-1 to TRBJ1-1; 7 bases are shared with TRBD1. CDR1 MGHRA and CDR2 YSYEKL come from the germline V gene. The CDR3 contains 18 residues. The J segment lost 0 bases and the V segment lost 4 bases, leaving 14 bases of the junction unmatched. CDR3 nucleotides: TGCGCCAGCAGCCGGTTCTCAGGGGGAAATTTCATGAACACTGAAGCTTTCTTT. Encoded protein: CASSRFSGGNFMNTEAFF.

This clone appeared a few times. The same CDR3 arises from other DNA sequences in this sample as well. The V call is TRBV5-1, the J call TRBJ1-2; the D gene is possibly TRBD1 (6 bases). Trimming removed 2 bases from V and 7 bases from J, with 12 bases in between. This CDR3 contains 13 residues. Germline V lookup: CDR1 SGHRS, CDR2 YFSETQ. CDR3 in DNA: TGCGCCAGCAGCTTAGCGGCCAGGGGTGGCTACACCTTC. This encodes CASSLAARGGYTF.

This clone was seen repeatedly, ten times or more. The rearrangement joins TRBV4-1 to TRBJ2-2; D gene ambiguous. The germline gives CDR1 MGHRA, CDR2 YSYEKL. The ends were cut back, 2 bases at V and 4 bases at J, with 8 bases in the middle. The CDR3 runs to 14 residues. The CDR3 loop is CASSQPLGTGELFF. CDR3 coding DNA: TGCGCCAGCAGCCAACCCCTAGGCACCGGGGAGCTGTTTTTT.

This CDR3 reads CASSSYQETQYF. The CDR3 DNA is TGTGCCAGCAGTTCGTACCAAGAGACCCAGTACTTC. V is TRBV27 and J is TRBJ2-5; no clear D gene. CDR1 and CDR2 from the germline V gene are MNHEY and SMNVEV (reference sequence). The V end was cut by 4 bases, the J end by 0 bases, with 3 bases between. The CDR3 is made up of 12 amino acids.

J is TRBJ1-2 and V is TRBV28; tentative D call: TRBD1 (6 bases). Germline V gives CDR1 MDHEN, CDR2 SYDVKM. The V and J ends lost 2 bases and 3 bases respectively, with 10 bases between them. CDR3 length equals 14 residues. CDR3 nucleotides: TGTGCCAGCAGTTTACAAGCAGGGGACTATGGCTACACCTTC. It translates to CASSLQAGDYGYTF.

V usage is TRBV5-4 and J usage is TRBJ1-1; TRBD1 agrees at 8 bases. The length of the CDR3 is 13 residues. The V gene's germline CDR1 is SGHNT and CDR2 YYREEE (reference sequence). V dropped 1 base and J dropped 5; count of bases not matched to a gene: 1. The DNA of the CDR3 is TGTGCCAGCAGCTTGACAGGGGGGACTGAAGCTTTCTTT. Encoded protein: CASSLTGGTEAFF.

The chain has TRBV11-2 and TRBJ1-2; D not certain. Germline V gene lookup returns CDR1 SGHAT and CDR2 FQNNGV. V was trimmed by 1 base and J by 0 bases, leaving 6 bases between them. The CDR3 consists of 14 residues. The CDR3 DNA follows: TGTGCCAGCAGCTTAGGGGAGTCTAACTATGGCTACACCTTC. It translates to CASSLGESNYGYTF.

V gene TRBV7-3 combines with J gene TRBJ2-5; 7 bases are shared with TRBD2. The CDR3 is made up of 13 amino acids. Germline CDR1 and CDR2: SGHTA and FQGTGA. V shed 5 bases, J shed 5 bases, and the junction held 5 bases outside the gene matches. Here the CDR3 DNA reads TGTGCCAGCAGCACGCGGGGGAGGGAGACCCAGTACTTC. Its translation is CASSTRGRETQYF. Full variable domain (missing parts from reference TRBV7-3 and TRBJ2-5): GAGVSQTPSNKVTEKGKYVELRCDPISGHTALYWYRQSLGQGPEFLIYFQGTGAADDSGLPNDRFFAVRPEGSVSTLKIQRTERGDSAVYLCASSTRGRETQYFGPGTRLLVL.

The table lists this clone with a few counts. The V gene is TRBV20-1, the J gene TRBJ2-4; the D gene is possibly TRBD2 (6 bases). The CDR3 is made up of 11 amino acids. The V gene's germline CDR1 is DFQATT and CDR2 SNEGSKA (reference sequence). The V end lost 7 bases, the J end lost 6 bases, and 10 bases lay between the germline ends. CDR3 region: CSGPLANIQYF. CDR3 bases: TGCAGTGGGCCACTAGCAAACATTCAGTACTTC.

The chain employs TRBV14 and TRBJ2-7, with D unresolved. The germline V and J ends were trimmed by 2 bases and 0 bases, with 11 bases remaining between them. This CDR3 spans 15 amino acids. CDR1 and CDR2 (germline): SGHDN, FVKESK. The CDR3 spells CASSQYATASYEQYF. As DNA, the CDR3 is TGTGCCAGCAGCCAATATGCGACTGCCTCCTACGAGCAGTACTTC.

This chain connects TRBV18 to TRBJ2-5, with no clear D. Trimming pared 5 bases from V and 5 bases from J, leaving 9 bases between. CDR1 is KGHSH, CDR2 LQKENI, per germline. This CDR3 region has 12 residues. The CDR3 DNA follows: TGTGCCAGCTCAGAGTCTCATGAGACCCAGTACTTC. Encoded protein: CASSESHETQYF. The whole variable domain, filled in from reference TRBV18 and TRBJ2-5, reads NAGVMQNPRHLVRRRGQEARLRCSPMKGHSHVYWYRQLPEEGLKFMVYLQKENIIDESGMPKERFSAEFPKEGPSILRIQQVVRGDSAAYFCASSESHETQYFGPGTRLLVL.

The CDR3 DNA reads as TGTGCCAGCAGTTTACCAGGGGGCTTCGGCTACACCTTC. Amino acids: CASSLPGGFGYTF. V usage is TRBV28 and J usage is TRBJ1-2; 8 bases line up with TRBD1. The CDR3 totals 13 residues. Germline loops: CDR1 MDHEN, CDR2 SYDVKM. V lost 2 bases and J lost 8; bases outside the gene matches: 4.

This sequence joins TRBV28 and TRBJ1-5, with TRBD1 as a possible D gene (5 bases). Looked up from germline, CDR1 is MDHEN and CDR2 is SYDVKM. The ends were cut back, 10 bases at V and 2 bases at J, with 9 bases in the middle. There are 12 residues in the CDR3. CDR3 bases: TGTGCCATCACACAGGGCAATCAGCCCCAGCATTTT. As protein: CAITQGNQPQHF. The whole variable domain, remainder taken from reference TRBV28 and TRBJ1-5, is DVKVTQSSRYLVKRTGEKVFLECVQDMDHENMFWYRQDPGLGLRLIYFSYDVKMKEKGDIPEGYSVSREKKERFSLILESASTNQTSMYLCAITQGNQPQHFGDGTRLSIL.

This clone was recorded a few times. The chain has TRBV15 and TRBJ2-3; no clear D. The CDR3 is made up of 13 amino acids. The germline V gene encodes CDR1 LNHNV and CDR2 YYDKDF (reference sequence). Trimming took 1 base from V and 1 from J, leaving 3 bases between them. CDR3 bases: TGTGCCACCAGCAGAGGAGGCACAGATACGCAGTATTTT. Translated, it gives CATSRGGTDTQYF.

This chain connects TRBV19 to TRBJ2-6, with 8 bases identical to TRBD1. The CDR3 extends over 18 amino acids. The V segment lost 2 bases and the J segment 2 bases; nucleotides outside the gene matches: 8. Germline-derived CDR1 and CDR2 are LNHDA and SQIVND (reference sequence). The CDR3 reads CASSIRGQGVAGANVLTF. The CDR3 nucleotides are TGTGCCAGTAGTATACGTGGACAGGGCGTTGCTGGGGCCAACGTCCTGACTTTC.

V gene TRBV28 combines with J gene TRBJ2-5; 11 bases map to TRBD1. Gene TRBJ2-7 matches the end of the DNA better, so the J call may be wrong. Germline-derived CDR1 and CDR2 are MDHEN and SYDVKM. The CDR3 sequence is 15 residues long. The CDR3, as DNA: TGTGCCAGCAGTTCCTCGGGACAGGGGGGCGACGAGCAGTACTTC. It is translated as CASSSSGQGGDEQYF.

This clone appeared once. This rearrangement joins TRBV7-9 to TRBJ2-7; 12 nucleotides agree with TRBD2. The CDR3 is 17 residues long. Germline V gene data show CDR1 as SEHNR and CDR2 as FQNEAQ (reference sequence). J lost 3 bases, V lost 1 base, and 7 bases had no gene match. The CDR3 loop reads CASSLELAGGLGYEQYF. The DNA of the CDR3 is TGTGCCAGCAGCTTAGAACTAGCGGGGGGCCTAGGCTACGAGCAGTACTTC.

The CDR3 here is CASSLRARGANGDQPQHF. CDR3 bases: TGTGCCAGCAGCTTACGGGCTCGCGGGGCGAATGGGGATCAGCCCCAGCATTTT. The genes are TRBV7-2 and TRBJ1-5; perhaps TRBD1 as D (5 bases). The CDR3 is 18 amino acids. V lost 2 bases, J lost 5 bases, and 22 bases lay in between. Germline CDR1 and CDR2: SGHTA and FQGNSA.

The rearrangement uses TRBV11-2 and TRBJ2-1; D perhaps matches TRBD2 (6 bases). V was trimmed by 5 bases and J by 5 bases, leaving 16 bases between them. The CDR3 consists of 15 residues. Germline CDR1 is SGHAT and CDR2 is FQNNGV. Here the CDR3 reads CASSPKGGIDNEQFF. DNA for the CDR3: TGTGCCAGCAGCCCAAAGGGCGGGATAGACAATGAGCAGTTCTTC. The full variable domain, with the rest looked up from reference TRBV11-2 and TRBJ2-1, is EAGVAQSPRYKIIEKRQSVAFWCNPISGHATLYWYQQILGQGPKLLIQFQNNGVVDDSQLPKDRFSAERLKGVDSTLKIQPAKLEDSAVYLCASSPKGGIDNEQFFGPGTRLTVL.

J is TRBJ2-7 and V is TRBV6-5, with D possibly TRBD2 on 5 matching bases. The CDR3 spans 14 residues. CDR1 is MNHEY, CDR2 SVGAGI, per germline. The germline V and J ends were trimmed by 7 bases and 0 bases, with 13 bases remaining between them. The DNA for the CDR3 is TGTGCCAGCAAGGAGGTGGGGAGCTCCTACGAGCAGTACTTC. This gives the protein CASKEVGSSYEQYF.

The sample holds one count of this clone. V usage is TRBV6-4 and J usage is TRBJ2-1; no clear D. Trimming cost V 6 bases and J 4 bases, with 10 bases left between them. The CDR3 runs 13 residues. Germline V CDR1 and CDR2: MRHNA, SNTAGT. The CDR3 nucleotides are TGTGCCAGCAGCCGGGTCCGTTACAATGAGCAGTTCTTC. This encodes CASSRVRYNEQFF.

V and J are TRBV5-8 and TRBJ1-3; possible D gene TRBD1, 5 bases. The CDR3 has 14 amino acids. V gave up 6 bases and J gave up 4 bases, with 14 bases separating them. Germline V gene lookup returns CDR1 SGHTS and CDR2 YDEGEE. This CDR3 is CASTVDTSGNTIYF. The DNA of the CDR3 is TGTGCCAGCACCGTGGACACATCGGGAAACACCATATATTTT.

The CDR3 spells CASSLGGTSGNTIYF. CDR3 bases: TGTGCCAGCAGTTTAGGCGGGACCTCTGGAAACACCATATATTTT. The V and J genes are TRBV28 and TRBJ1-3; D perhaps matches TRBD1 (5 bases). Germline CDR1 is MDHEN and CDR2 is SYDVKM. V was shortened by 2 bases and J by 0 bases, with 8 bases between the two germline ends. The CDR3 length is 15 residues.

This clone was recorded a few times. V and J are TRBV9 and TRBJ2-1; 8 bases are a match to TRBD1. Unmatched junction bases numbered 3, after V lost 0 bases and J lost 4 bases. Looked up from germline, CDR1 is SGDLS and CDR2 is YYNGEE. This CDR3 is 15 amino acids long. Here the CDR3 DNA reads TGTGCCAGCAGCGTAGCTTGGACAGGGTACAATGAGCAGTTCTTC. Translation gives CASSVAWTGYNEQFF.

The chain has TRBV6-5 and TRBJ2-1; D possibly corresponds to TRBD1 (6 bases). The CDR3 is 13 amino acids. Deletions cut 2 bases from V and 9 bases from J, with 11 bases between. Germline lookup yields CDR1 MNHEY and CDR2 SVGAGI. Here the CDR3 DNA reads TGTGCCAGCAGTTACGGGGGCAGGGGTGAGCAGTTCTTC. Its translation: CASSYGGRGEQFF.

The chain has TRBV5-4 and TRBJ2-7, with TRBD2 identical over 7 bases. The junction had 7 bases not matched to a gene; V was cut back by 4 bases and J by 0 bases. This CDR3 comprises 15 residues. From germline, CDR1 is SGHNT and CDR2 YYREEE (reference sequence). The CDR3 loop is CASSDASGSSYEQYF. The CDR3, as DNA: TGTGCCAGCAGCGACGCTAGCGGTAGCTCCTACGAGCAGTACTTC.